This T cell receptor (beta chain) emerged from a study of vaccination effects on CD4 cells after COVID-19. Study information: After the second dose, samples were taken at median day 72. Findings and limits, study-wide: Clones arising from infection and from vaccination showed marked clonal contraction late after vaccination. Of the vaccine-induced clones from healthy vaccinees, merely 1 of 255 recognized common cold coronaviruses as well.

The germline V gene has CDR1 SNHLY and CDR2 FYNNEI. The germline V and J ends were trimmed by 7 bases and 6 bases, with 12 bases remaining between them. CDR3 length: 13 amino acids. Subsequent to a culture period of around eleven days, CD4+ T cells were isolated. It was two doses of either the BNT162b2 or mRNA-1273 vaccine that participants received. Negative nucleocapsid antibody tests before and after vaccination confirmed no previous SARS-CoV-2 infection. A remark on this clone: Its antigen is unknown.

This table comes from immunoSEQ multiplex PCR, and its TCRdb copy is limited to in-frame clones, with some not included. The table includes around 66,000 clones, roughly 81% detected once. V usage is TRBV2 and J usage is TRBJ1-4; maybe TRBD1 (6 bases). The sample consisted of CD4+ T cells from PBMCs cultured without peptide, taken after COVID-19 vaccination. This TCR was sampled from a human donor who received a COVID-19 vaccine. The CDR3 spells CASKGTSDEKLFF. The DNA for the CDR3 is TGTGCCAGCAAGGGGACATCGGATGAAAAACTGTTTTTT.